Shown below are 8 T cell receptor beta chains from a single sample sequenced in a study of molecular identifiers for immune sequencing clone quantification. Each CDR3 protein is one row after TCRdb ran MiXCR on the PCR reads. The data contain 45,000 to 55,000 distinct CDR3 sequences, more than 35% of them singletons. The sample comprised naive CD8+ T cells from blood, with Jurkat cell RNA spiked in. This sample's subset: FACS-sorted CD8+CD4-CCR7+CD45RA+ naive T cells. The receptors derive from a human donor in good health. Some libraries in this study had Jurkat cell RNA spiked in.

With regard to this clonotype: A read error is possible here, since a much larger clone lies one base away. The chain carries TRBV14 and TRBJ2-7; D is possibly TRBD2 (5 bases). The CDR3 runs 15 residues. CDR1 SGHDN and CDR2 FVKESK come from the germline V gene. CDR3 in DNA: TGTGCCAGCAGCCACGGGATTCCACCGGCCCACGAGCAGTGCTTC. Translating gives CASSHGIPPAHEQCF.

In its sample, this clonotype was seen many times. The chain joins TRBV6-1 to TRBJ2-7; maybe TRBD1 (6 bases). Germline lookup yields CDR1 MNHNS and CDR2 SASEGT. The CDR3 is made up of 13 amino acids. The V end was cut by 6 bases, the J end by 5 bases, with 14 bases between. For the CDR3, the DNA is TGTGCCAGCAGGAACAGGGAATTGGACGAGCAGTACTTC. Protein sequence: CASRNRELDEQYF.

The chain employs TRBV19 and TRBJ2-1, with 7 positions matching TRBD1. The germline CDR1 and CDR2 sequences are LNHDA and SQIVND (reference sequence). The CDR3 is 16 amino acids. The J segment lost 6 bases and the V segment lost 3 bases, leaving 11 bases of the junction unmatched. Here the CDR3 DNA reads TGTGCCAGTAGTATCCAAGGACAGGTATGGGTCAATGAGCAGTTCTTC. Translating gives CASSIQGQVWVNEQFF.

This clonotype was detected many times. In nucleotides, the CDR3 is TGTGCCAGCAGTTACCGCGTCACAGGGACCTACGAGCAGTACTTC. It translates to CASSYRVTGTYEQYF. The J gene is TRBJ2-7, the V gene TRBV6-6; tentative D call: TRBD1 (6 bases). Per the germline V gene, CDR1 is MNHNY and CDR2 is SVGAGI (reference sequence). V dropped 2 bases and J dropped 2 bases, with 13 bases sitting between them. CDR3 length: 15 residues.

This clonotype came up a few times. The chain's CDR3 is CASSGRPLSPDTQYF. The CDR3 nucleotides are TGTGCCAGCAGTGGACGGCCCTTGTCCCCAGATACGCAGTATTTT. The chain is built from TRBV12-3 or TRBV12-4 and TRBJ2-3; D ambiguous. CDR3 size: 15 residues. The ends were cut back, 5 bases at V and 4 bases at J, with 16 bases in the middle.

In this sample, this clonotype turned up many times. The chain uses TRBV10-2 and TRBJ2-3; 9 bases match TRBD2. This CDR3 is 16 amino acids long. V trimming: 2 bases; J trimming: 7 bases; junction bases outside the gene matches: 10. Germline CDR1 reads WSHSY; CDR2 reads SAAADI. As DNA, the CDR3 is TGCGCCAGCAGTGAGGTAGCAAGCGGGAGGTTCAATACGCAGTATTTT. The encoded protein is CASSEVASGRFNTQYF.

This clonotype turned up a few times. The chain is built from TRBV7-6 and TRBJ1-4; possible D gene TRBD1, 5 bases. This CDR3 comprises 16 residues. Germline-derived CDR1 and CDR2 are SGHVS and FNYEAQ. V lost 3 bases, J lost 4 bases, and 15 bases lay in between. The CDR3 region is CASSLGVGPGNEKLFF. The CDR3, as DNA: TGTGCCAGCAGCTTGGGGGTGGGGCCCGGTAATGAAAAACTGTTTTTT.

This clonotype appeared many times. The chain uses TRBV7-2 and TRBJ1-5, with 10 bases lining up with TRBD1. The CDR3 is made up of 16 amino acids. Germline values: CDR1 SGHTA, CDR2 FQGNSA. Trimming at V came to 2 bases and at J to 6 bases, leaving 7 bases not matched to a gene. The CDR3 region is CASSLFGQGGSQPQHF. The CDR3 coding sequence is TGTGCCAGCAGCTTATTCGGACAGGGGGGGAGTCAGCCCCAGCATTTT.